The following is a T cell receptor (beta chain) sequence with its context. Treatment of the sample: randomized to nivolumab then ipilimumab (arm A) or the reverse (arm B). Looked up from germline, CDR1 is MNHEY and CDR2 is SMNVEV (reference sequence). V lost 2 bases, J lost 6 bases, and 8 bases lay in between. The length of the CDR3 is 13 residues. Clones were sequenced by immunoSEQ multiplex PCR, and TCRdb holds only the in-frame ones, with some missing. Of more than 11,000 clones listed, 52% are singletons. The data were taken from a study of sequential checkpoint blockade in melanoma. Overall study: Patients were randomized 1:1 to nivolumab-then-ipilimumab or ipilimumab-then-nivolumab first-line.

This specimen was CD8+ T cells sorted from blood (inferred from file names), taken from a patient given nivolumab and ipilimumab in sequence. This receptor was identified in a human donor with melanoma. The chain recombines TRBV27 with TRBJ2-1, with D perhaps TRBD2 (5 bases). Here the CDR3 DNA reads TGTGCCAGCAGTTTAACTAGGCCCAATGAGCAGTTCTTC. Its translation: CASSLTRPNEQFF.